A selection of T cell receptor beta chains follows, all from one sample in a study of T cell responses to AZD1222 COVID-19 vaccine. Measured with immunoSEQ multiplex PCR; TCRdb has only the in-frame clones, and not every one. Of more than 140,000 clones detected, roughly 89% appear once; the ten largest clones hold about 5%. The sequences come from peripheral blood, collected on day 0 of AZD1222 vaccination. The source is an adult in good health. The CDR3 runs from the conserved cysteine through the conserved F or W. A D gene is named only where the DNA matches it firmly. Some rows mark clone size as missing; the rest say once, few, many or name a class of expanded clone.

D gene	clone size	V gene	J gene	CDR3 protein	CDR3 DNA
TRBD1	.	TRBV28	TRBJ1-2	CASSNLDRVNYGYTF	TGTGCCAGCAGCAACCTGGACAGGGTTAACTATGGCTACACCTTC
TRBD1	.	TRBV9	TRBJ2-7	CASTPGQGNYEQYF	TGTGCCAGCACCCCGGGACAGGGGAACTACGAGCAGTACTTC
TRBD2	.	TRBV28	TRBJ2-7	CASSLLAGGAYEQYF	TGTGCCAGCAGTCTCTTAGCGGGAGGGGCGTACGAGCAGTACTTC
TRBD2	.	TRBV7-2	TRBJ2-3	CASSLGVAGGRDTQYF	TGTGCCAGCAGCTTAGGAGTAGCGGGAGGGCGCGATACGCAGTATTTT
TRBD1	few	TRBV2	TRBJ2-4	CASSEANDRGTAKNIQYF	TGTGCCAGCAGTGAAGCGAACGACAGGGGGACAGCCAAAAACATTCAGTACTTC
TRBD1	.	TRBV20-1	TRBJ2-7	CSASVGQPVSYEQYF	TGCAGTGCTAGTGTGGGACAGCCCGTATCCTACGAGCAGTACTTC
TRBD2	.	TRBV28	TRBJ2-1	CASRLELAGYNEQFF	TGTGCCAGCAGACTTGAGCTAGCGGGGTACAATGAGCAGTTCTTC
TRBD1	.	TRBV4-2	TRBJ1-6	CASSPRTGGNYNSPLHF	TGTGCCAGCAGCCCTAGGACAGGGGGCAACTATAATTCACCCCTCCACTTT
.	.	TRBV19	TRBJ2-5	CASSIKGETQYF	TGTGCCAGTAGTATAAAAGGGGAGACCCAGTACTTC
.	once	TRBV13	TRBJ1-1	CASRVRGANTEAFF	TGTGCCAGCAGGGTTAGGGGCGCGAACACTGAAGCTTTCTTT
.	once	TRBV19	TRBJ1-2	CASSPVMGYGYTF	TGTGCCAGTAGTCCAGTCATGGGCTATGGCTACACCTTC
.	.	TRBV28	TRBJ1-3	CASTSGTTIYF	TGTGCCAGCACCTCCGGGACCACCATATATTTT
.	once	TRBV19	TRBJ1-2	CASSIQGHINYGYTF	TGTGCCAGTAGTATCCAAGGACACATTAACTATGGCTACACCTTC
TRBD1	.	TRBV19	TRBJ1-6	CASSSHRDRGGSPLHF	TGTGCCAGTAGTTCACACCGGGACAGGGGTGGTTCACCCCTCCACTTT
.	once	TRBV7-6	TRBJ1-4	CASSFGPDWNEKLFF	TGTGCCAGCAGCTTCGGGCCGGACTGGAATGAAAAACTGTTTTTT
.	.	TRBV28	TRBJ1-2	CASSFRDFGYTF	TGTGCCAGCAGTTTTAGGGACTTTGGCTACACCTTC
.	.	TRBV18	TRBJ1-6	CASSLSRAKNSPLHF	TGTGCCAGCTCACTATCAAGGGCCAAAAATTCACCCCTCCACTTT